This T cell receptor (beta chain) was recovered during a study of T cells in localized non-small cell lung cancer. Regarding the study as a whole: When the top 100 tumor clones were examined, a median about 60 of them also appeared in the adjacent lung, which was paired and uninvolved.

TCRdb keeps only in-frame clones here, not all; method: immunoSEQ multiplex PCR. The sample comprises approximately 81,000 clones, 88% of which are singletons, and 20% to 25% rests with the top ten. Deletions cut 0 bases from V and 12 bases from J, with 20 bases between. CDR3 length: 15 amino acids. CDR1 is MGHRA and CDR2 is YSYEKL in the germline V gene. For this clone: Its antigen remains unidentified.

The sequence was obtained from a woman aged 35-70 years with stage I squamous cell lung carcinoma. The sample in question was peripheral blood, obtained before any cancer treatment. The chain links TRBV4-1 to TRBJ2-5; maybe TRBD2 (6 bases). The CDR3 DNA reads as TGCGCCAGCAGCCAAGATCTCGGACTACAGCCACAGGAGTACTTC. As protein: CASSQDLGLQPQEYF.